This T cell receptor beta chain was captured by sequencing in a study of blood T cell repertoires in COVID-19. Background on the study: The United States, Italy and Spain were the sources of the acute and convalescent COVID-19 samples. Sources were T cells, B-cell-depleted T cells, or PBMCs; the material itself was cDNA or gDNA.

Authors' data handling: Reference gene primer amplification in the assay estimated nucleated cell counts. Libraries were prepared by immunoSEQ multiplex PCR; TCRdb keeps only in-frame clonotypes and omits some of them. The V and J calls and clone size are taken from that table; D and trimming were inferred from the DNA. Of 150,000 to 200,000 clones in the sample, almost 80% were seen once. Trimming at V came to 6 bases and at J to 2 bases, leaving 7 bases not matched to a gene. Germline CDR1 is LNHDA and CDR2 is SQIVND (reference sequence). The CDR3 is 14 amino acids. The sequence was obtained from a woman in her seventies with acute or convalescent COVID-19. This chain connects TRBV19 to TRBJ2-7, with 7 bases lining up with TRBD1. Sequences were obtained from peripheral blood. This CDR3 reads CASRQTGSPYEQYF. In DNA, the CDR3 is TGTGCCAGTAGGCAGACAGGGTCGCCCTACGAGCAGTACTTC.